The sequence of this T cell receptor (beta chain) was determined in a study of CD8 T cells in ankylosing spondylitis. Study-wide results and caveats: Characteristic, it appeared, of ankylosing spondylitis blood was a TCR beta motif of roughly eight highly homologous variants. Reported data indicate significant enrichment of disease-linked clones within matched ankylosing spondylitis synovial fluid. Disease-linked clones, CD8+, were relatively rare in peripheral blood.

By quantitative 5'-RACE with molecular barcodes, the TCR beta libraries were made. TCRdb independently ran MiXCR on the 5' RACE reads; one entry per CDR3 protein. The data show under 450,000 distinct CDR3 sequences, approximately 17% seen once. Trimming took off 1 base at V and 5 bases at J, with 25 bases between the two ends. The CDR3 length is 19 residues. As concerns this clonotype: Its antigen is unidentified.

The receptor's source is a male donor with ankylosing spondylitis. Material for sequencing was blood, either unsorted or a sorted T cell fraction (not recorded which). The gene calls are TRBV12-3 or TRBV12-4 and TRBJ2-3, with D perhaps assigned TRBD1 or TRBD2 (7 bases each). This CDR3 is CASSLGTGTTRTRVDTQYF. CDR3 in DNA: TGTGCCAGCAGTTTAGGGACAGGAACCACCAGGACTAGGGTAGATACGCAGTATTTT.